This T cell receptor beta chain comes out of a study of esophageal squamous cell carcinoma under preoperative chemotherapy. Per germline, CDR1 SGHRS and CDR2 YFSETQ. The V and J ends lost 7 bases and 4 bases, in that order; junction bases with no gene match: 9. The CDR3 runs 15 residues. The time point denotes: before preoperative PTX-NDP chemotherapy. TCRdb redid the calling of the PCR reads with MiXCR, one entry per CDR3 protein. Of roughly 30,000 distinct CDR3 sequences in the sample, roughly 50% are singletons; the top ten hold over 9.5%. The TCR comes from a human donor with esophageal squamous cell carcinoma. The donor label of this sample is uncertain. Collection of the sample occurred from a patient given preoperative chemotherapy. V and J are TRBV5-1 and TRBJ2-1, with TRBD1 matching 9 bases. The CDR3 bases are TGCGCCAGCGCCCTTCTCGGGACAGGGTACAATGAGCAGTTCTTC. Translating it yields CASALLGTGYNEQFF.